This TCR beta chain was obtained from a study of T cells in localized non-small cell lung cancer (TCRdb year 2020). Regarding the study in general: T cell repertoires of about 240 early-stage NSCLC patients were analyzed, with tumors being compared against uninvolved tumor-adjacent lungs. A mean age of 66.3 years was recorded for the NSCLC patients, of whom 129 were male and some 100 were female. All 250 or so NSCLC patients in the cohort were treatment-naive and had localized lung tumors that were resected. Broader findings and caveats from the paper: Uninvolved tumor-adjacent lung showed the highest T cell clonality, higher than tumor, which suggests more focused antigenic responses in the adjacent lung. Because multi-region tumor sequencing was not done, intratumor heterogeneity could not be ruled out. Longer overall survival was associated with higher blood T cell density, whereas shorter survival was associated with higher adjacent-lung clonality. A median of around 62 of the top 100 tumor clones turned up in the paired uninvolved adjacent lung, and under 30 of those clones also ranked among the top 100 of that same adjacent lung. Since the design was exploratory, TCR variables were selected using unadjusted p-values with no false-discovery rate correction.

TCR beta CDR3 regions were sequenced from DNA using the immunoSEQ Assay. In the authors' own workflow: To compute T cell density, TCR beta template counts were normalized to usable DNA, which was estimated by amplifying housekeeping genes. Richness was estimated with the preseqR package, extrapolating to 400,000 templates for PBMC samples and 120,000 templates for tissue samples. Clonality was defined by subtracting Pielou's evenness from one. Tissue-enriched TCRs were identified by differential abundance testing using productive amino-acid clonotypes, minimum total count 5 and alpha 0.1. The Jaccard Index and the Morisita Overlap Index were used to measure repertoire overlap between compartments. GLIPH grouped TCR beta CDR3s together with public tetramer-defined viral CDR3s, and a viral motif had to include at least three viral sequences and also show V-gene enrichment. The immuneACCESS repertoire file appears here via TCRdb, limited to in-frame rearrangements. These files lack a portion of the clones; in checked studies, under half of the deficit traces to unresolved V genes, and the cause of the others is not known. The DNA gave D and trimming, while V, J and clone size come from that table. The sample table shows tens of thousands of clones, and around 83% are seen once. The top ten clonotypes cover 6.5% to 10% of the sample.

Remarks on this clone: Its antigen target is currently unknown. Base qualities are missing; no much larger clone stands one base away.

Deletion took 4 bases off V and 4 bases off J, with a span of 8 bases between the germline ends. CDR1 SGHNT and CDR2 YENEEA were looked up in the germline V gene. CDR3 length: 14 amino acids, cysteine to phenylalanine. Left in the record is the CDR3 DNA by itself, 42 bases read in frame from the first base. At diagnosis, tumor, uninvolved tumor-adjacent lung and peripheral blood were collected and then preserved as a mix of FFPE and fresh-frozen material. For TCR repertoire profiling, blood samples were analyzed as peripheral blood mononuclear cells. This clonotype was sampled from a man between 40 and 75 years old with stage II lung adenocarcinoma. The chain uses TRBV11-3 and TRBJ1-6; TRBD1 could be the D gene, as 6 bases match. The sample here was PBMCs, taken before any cancer treatment. The CDR3 region: CASSWTAYNSPLHF. The DNA is TGTGCCAGCAGCTGGACAGCATATAATTCACCCCTCCACTTT.